Following are 29 T cell receptor beta chains from one sample sequenced in a study of OX40 agonist ivuxolimab in advanced cancers. Method: immunoSEQ multiplex PCR; TCRdb's copy keeps in-frame clones and lacks some. The data contain over 65,000 clones, approximately 90% of them singletons. Sequenced here: CD4+ or CD8+ T cells sorted from blood, sampled in a trial of the OX40 agonist ivuxolimab. Receptors originate from an adult with an advanced solid tumor such as melanoma, head and neck, liver or kidney cancer.

As DNA, the CDR3 is TGTGCCAGCAGCTTTGAGGGAGATACGCAGTATTTT. Its protein product is CASSFEGDTQYF. This chain uses TRBV7-3 with TRBJ2-3; tentative D call: TRBD2 (5 bases). The germline gives CDR1 SGHTA, CDR2 FQGTGA. The CDR3 length is 12 residues. The germline V and J ends were trimmed by 3 bases and 5 bases, with 6 bases remaining between them. Complete variable domain (other parts from reference TRBV7-3 and TRBJ2-3): GAGVSQTPSNKVTEKGKYVELRCDPISGHTALYWYRQSLGQGPEFLIYFQGTGAADDSGLPNDRFFAVRPEGSVSTLKIQRTERGDSAVYLCASSFEGDTQYFGPGTRLTVL.

The chain couples TRBV5-1 to TRBJ2-5; no firm D call. The germline V gene encodes CDR1 SGHRS and CDR2 YFSETQ. Trimming took off 1 base at V and 5 bases at J, with 6 bases between the two ends. This CDR3 is built from 12 residues. DNA of the CDR3: TGCGCCAGCAGCTTGTTGGGGGAGACCCAGTACTTC. Translating gives CASSLLGETQYF.

The V gene is TRBV27, the J gene TRBJ1-2; D is undetermined. Per germline, CDR1 MNHEY and CDR2 SMNVEV (reference sequence). This CDR3 spans 14 amino acids. The germline V and J ends were trimmed by 3 bases and 1 base, with 9 bases remaining between them. CDR3 residues: CASSFGPINYGYTF. The CDR3 DNA reads as TGTGCCAGCAGTTTTGGTCCTATTAACTATGGCTACACCTTC.

This chain connects TRBV5-1 to TRBJ2-5, with D perhaps TRBD2 (5 bases). The V and J ends lost 0 bases and 2 bases respectively, with 8 bases between them. CDR1 is SGHRS, CDR2 YFSETQ, per germline. This CDR3 is 14 amino acids long. CDR3 in DNA: TGCGCCAGCAGCTTGGCCCCGGGGCAAGAGACCCAGTACTTC. Protein sequence: CASSLAPGQETQYF.

The rearrangement links TRBV7-9 to TRBJ1-2; 12 bases are a match to TRBD1. Per germline, CDR1 SEHNR and CDR2 FQNEAQ (reference sequence). The CDR3 is 17 residues long. The trim removed 5 bases at V and 3 bases at J, leaving 10 bases unmatched. The CDR3 region is CASSPPGQGAPDYGYTF. CDR3 sequence (DNA): TGTGCCAGCAGCCCACCGGGACAGGGGGCGCCGGACTATGGCTACACCTTC. Full variable domain (outside the CDR3, taken from reference TRBV7-9 and TRBJ1-2): DTGVSQNPRHKITKRGQNVTFRCDPISEHNRLYWYRQTLGQGPEFLTYFQNEAQLEKSRLLSDRFSAERPKGSFSTLEIQRTEQGDSAMYLCASSPPGQGAPDYGYTFGSGTRLTVV.

The V gene is TRBV19, the J gene TRBJ2-7; 8 bases map to TRBD2. Germline CDR1 LNHDA, CDR2 SQIVND (reference sequence). The ends lost 3 bases at V and 2 bases at J; junction bases unmatched: 6. The length of the CDR3 is 15 residues. CDR3 in DNA: TGTGCCAGTAGTATCGCCGGGGGGGTGCCCTACGAGCAGTACTTC. Its translation: CASSIAGGVPYEQYF.

This rearrangement joins TRBV9 to TRBJ2-2; 9 bases are a match to TRBD2. This CDR3 has 16 amino acids. V trimming: 1 base; J trimming: 2 bases; junction bases outside the gene matches: 3. Germline V gene lookup returns CDR1 SGDLS and CDR2 YYNGEE. The CDR3 protein is CASSVWRGGNTGELFF. CDR3 DNA sequence: TGTGCCAGCAGCGTATGGCGGGGGGGCAACACCGGGGAGCTGTTTTTT.

CDR3 DNA: TGCGCCAGCAGCCAAGATCAGCCGGGGCAAGAGACCCAGTACTTC. This translates into CASSQDQPGQETQYF. The chain is built from TRBV4-1 and TRBJ2-5; possible D gene TRBD2, 5 bases. Trimming took off 0 bases at V and 2 bases at J, with 10 bases between the two ends. Looked up from germline, CDR1 is MGHRA and CDR2 is YSYEKL. The CDR3 spans 15 residues.

This clone came up a few times. The germline gene is not matched at one end of the junction; a read error may be the cause. The CDR3 region has the DNA TGTGCTAGCAGCGGGAGCAATCAGCCCCAGCATTTT. It is translated as CASSGSNQPQHF. The chain has TRBV7-9 and TRBJ1-5; D remains unclear. The CDR3 consists of 12 residues. Germline V CDR1 and CDR2: SEHNR, FQNEAQ (reference sequence).

The V and J genes are TRBV6-5 and TRBJ1-5, with 7 bases matching TRBD1. The CDR3 covers 15 residues. The V and J ends lost 6 bases and 3 bases, in that order; junction bases with no gene match: 8. The germline CDR1 and CDR2 sequences are MNHEY and SVGAGI. CDR3 loop: CASSKTGWNNQPQHF. Here the CDR3 DNA reads TGTGCCAGCAGCAAGACAGGGTGGAACAATCAGCCCCAGCATTTT.

This sequence joins TRBV27 and TRBJ2-2; D is unresolved. There are 12 residues in the CDR3. V gave up 5 bases and J gave up 4 bases, with 5 bases separating them. Germline V gene data show CDR1 as MNHEY and CDR2 as SMNVEV (reference sequence). DNA for the CDR3: TGTGCCAGCAGTCCTCCCACCGGGGAGCTGTTTTTT. As protein: CASSPPTGELFF.

The CDR3 is CASPTQGQYNQTQYF. CDR3 nucleotide sequence: TGTGCCAGCCCTACTCAGGGGCAGTATAACCAGACCCAGTACTTC. This rearrangement joins TRBV6-6 to TRBJ2-5; a weak D match, TRBD1 (6 bases). Germline V gene sequence: CDR1 MNHNY, CDR2 SVGAGI (reference sequence). Trimming took 8 bases from V and 6 from J, leaving 22 bases between them. The CDR3 loop spans 15 amino acids.

CDR3 amino acids: CASGSSGSKNIQYF. Written as DNA, the CDR3 is TGTGCCAGCGGATCTAGCGGTTCCAAAAACATTCAGTACTTC. The chain is built from TRBV2 and TRBJ2-4; 7 positions match TRBD2. The CDR3 contains 14 residues. The J segment lost 2 bases and the V segment lost 8 bases, leaving 6 bases of the junction unmatched. The germline CDR1 and CDR2 sequences are SNHLY and FYNNEI.

The chain uses TRBV27 and TRBJ2-7; D might be TRBD1 (6 bases). The CDR3 is made up of 15 amino acids. The germline CDR1 and CDR2 sequences are MNHEY and SMNVEV (reference sequence). Trimming removed 3 bases at V and 2 bases at J, with 14 bases between. CDR3 nucleotide sequence: TGTGCCAGCAGTTTGGGTGCAGGGGACACCTACGAGCAGTACTTC. Protein: CASSLGAGDTYEQYF.

CDR3 loop: CASRQGEQPQHF. CDR3 in DNA: TGTGCCAGTAGACAGGGGGAACAGCCCCAGCATTTT. This chain connects TRBV21-1 to TRBJ1-5; the table's D call of TRBD1 was not tested on the DNA. TRBV21-1 is a known pseudogene. The CDR3 is 12 amino acids.

Remarks on this clone: Different DNA sequences within this sample yield the same CDR3. V gene TRBV11-2 combines with J gene TRBJ1-1; D gene unclear. Germline CDR1 reads SGHAT; CDR2 reads FQNNGV. V was pared by 1 base and J by 0 bases, with 3 bases between. The CDR3 spans 13 residues. The CDR3 nucleotides read TGTGCCAGCAGCTTAGTCGTGAACACTGAAGCTTTCTTT. Amino acid sequence: CASSLVVNTEAFF.

This chain connects TRBV7-2 to TRBJ2-7; 9 nucleotides line up with TRBD1. Germline lookup yields CDR1 SGHTA and CDR2 FQGNSA. The CDR3 runs to 18 residues. V lost 3 bases and J lost 2; bases outside the gene matches: 14. The CDR3 is CASSFNPRWGTGPYEQYF. The CDR3 DNA reads TGTGCCAGCAGCTTCAACCCTCGCTGGGGGACAGGGCCCTACGAGCAGTACTTC. The variable domain in full, with the rest retrieved from reference TRBV7-2 and TRBJ2-7, is GAGVSQSPSNKVTEKGKDVELRCDPISGHTALYWYRQSLGQGLEFLIYFQGNSAPDKSGLPSDRFSAERTGGSVSTLTIQRTQQEDSAVYLCASSFNPRWGTGPYEQYFGPGTRLTVT.

The sample holds one count of this clone. The CDR3 DNA reads as TGTGCCAGCAGCCTCTCGGGACAGGGTTGGAGTGGCCAGCCCCAGCATTTT. Protein product: CASSLSGQGWSGQPQHF. The chain carries TRBV7-9 and TRBJ1-5; 9 nucleotides line up with TRBD1. V dropped 5 bases and J dropped 7; count of bases not matched to a gene: 15. Germline V CDR1 and CDR2: SEHNR, FQNEAQ (reference sequence). The length of the CDR3 is 17 residues.

The chain joins TRBV5-6 to TRBJ1-1; D remains ambiguous. Looked up from germline, CDR1 is SGHDT and CDR2 is YYEEEE. V lost 4 bases to trimming and J lost 5 bases, with 15 bases between them. The CDR3 has 14 residues. The CDR3 loop reads CASSLIVSGTEAFF. The CDR3 DNA sequence: TGTGCCAGCAGCCTAATCGTCTCCGGGACTGAAGCTTTCTTT.

V usage is TRBV10-2 and J usage is TRBJ1-1, with a possible D match to TRBD1 (5 bases). V lost 3 bases to trimming and J lost 1 base, with 12 bases between them. Per the germline V gene, CDR1 is WSHSY and CDR2 is SAAADI. CDR3 length equals 15 residues. The CDR3 nucleotides are TGCGCCAGCAGTGAAGGTGGGGCAGCGAACACTGAAGCTTTCTTT. This codes for CASSEGGAANTEAFF.

This rearrangement joins TRBV9 to TRBJ1-2; TRBD1 agrees at 8 bases. V dropped 2 bases and J dropped 8; count of bases not matched to a gene: 5. CDR1 and CDR2 from the germline V gene are SGDLS and YYNGEE. CDR3 size: 13 residues. The CDR3 here is CASSVSTGEGYTF. DNA for the CDR3: TGTGCCAGCAGCGTGTCGACAGGGGAAGGCTACACCTTC. The variable domain in full, with the rest retrieved from reference TRBV9 and TRBJ1-2, is DSGVTQTPKHLITATGQRVTLRCSPRSGDLSVYWYQQSLDQGLQFLIQYYNGEERAKGNILERFSAQQFPDLHSELNLSSLELGDSALYFCASSVSTGEGYTFGSGTRLTVV.

The chain couples TRBV5-8 to TRBJ1-6; maybe TRBD1 (5 bases). CDR1 and CDR2 from the germline V gene are SGHTS and YDEGEE. Trimming took 0 bases from V and 1 from J, leaving 11 bases between them. The CDR3 covers 17 residues. The CDR3 DNA reads TGTGCCAGCAGCTTGGCGGGACCGGGATCCTATAATTCACCCCTCCACTTT. Translated: CASSLAGPGSYNSPLHF.

This chain connects TRBV4-1 to TRBJ2-7; 13 nucleotides agree with TRBD2. The CDR3 covers 17 residues. Trimming at V came to 3 bases and at J to 2 bases, leaving 7 bases not matched to a gene. CDR1 is MGHRA, CDR2 YSYEKL, per germline. For the CDR3, the DNA is TGCGCCAGCAGCCATCAACTAGCGGGGGGGCTAGCCTACGAGCAGTACTTC. This gives the protein CASSHQLAGGLAYEQYF.

CDR3 sequence: CASSFGLLGFNEQFF. The CDR3 DNA reads TGTGCCAGCAGTTTTGGGCTATTGGGATTCAATGAGCAGTTCTTC. The chain links TRBV27 to TRBJ2-1; D unresolved. Trimming removed 3 bases at V and 6 bases at J, with 15 bases between. The CDR3 spans 15 residues. Germline CDR1 is MNHEY and CDR2 is SMNVEV (reference sequence).

The genes are TRBV21-1 and TRBJ1-6; the table gives TRBD1 as D, unverified against the DNA. TRBV21-1 is a pseudogene segment. The CDR3 runs to 15 residues. The CDR3 is CASREDRGRYSPLHF. The CDR3, as DNA: TGTGCCAGCAGGGAAGACAGGGGGCGATATTCACCCCTCCACTTT.

This clone was picked up one time. V usage is TRBV5-8 and J usage is TRBJ1-5, with a possible D match to TRBD1 (5 bases). CDR3 size: 16 residues. Trimming stripped 3 bases from V and 7 bases from J, with 20 bases between. Germline V gene data show CDR1 as SGHTS and CDR2 as YDEGEE. CDR3 region: CASSSVGEGIRQPQHF. The CDR3 DNA is TGTGCCAGCAGCTCCGTGGGGGAGGGTATCAGGCAGCCCCAGCATTTT.

This sequence joins TRBV18 and TRBJ1-1; no clear D. The CDR3 sequence is 14 residues long. The germline V gene has CDR1 KGHSH and CDR2 LQKENI. The V and J ends lost 2 bases and 4 bases respectively, with 11 bases between them. The CDR3 sequence is CASSPSHMATEAFF. The CDR3 region has the DNA TGTGCCAGCTCACCATCCCACATGGCCACTGAAGCTTTCTTT.

The genes are TRBV27 and TRBJ2-7; tentatively, D is TRBD1 or TRBD2 (5 bases each). The length of the CDR3 is 15 residues. From germline, CDR1 is MNHEY and CDR2 SMNVEV (reference sequence). With 10 bases removed from V and 3 bases from J, the gap between germline ends came to 22 bases. CDR3 DNA sequence: TGTGCCAATCCCTTGGGGGACCTGGGGGACTACGAGCAGTACTTC. Its translation: CANPLGDLGDYEQYF.

This sequence joins TRBV4-1 and TRBJ2-1; 10 bases align to TRBD2. CDR1 is MGHRA, CDR2 YSYEKL, per germline. The CDR3 has 17 residues. V dropped 1 base and J dropped 1; count of bases not matched to a gene: 4. CDR3 region: CASSQVLAGESYNEQFF. The CDR3, as DNA: TGCGCCAGCAGCCAAGTCCTAGCGGGGGAATCCTACAATGAGCAGTTCTTC.